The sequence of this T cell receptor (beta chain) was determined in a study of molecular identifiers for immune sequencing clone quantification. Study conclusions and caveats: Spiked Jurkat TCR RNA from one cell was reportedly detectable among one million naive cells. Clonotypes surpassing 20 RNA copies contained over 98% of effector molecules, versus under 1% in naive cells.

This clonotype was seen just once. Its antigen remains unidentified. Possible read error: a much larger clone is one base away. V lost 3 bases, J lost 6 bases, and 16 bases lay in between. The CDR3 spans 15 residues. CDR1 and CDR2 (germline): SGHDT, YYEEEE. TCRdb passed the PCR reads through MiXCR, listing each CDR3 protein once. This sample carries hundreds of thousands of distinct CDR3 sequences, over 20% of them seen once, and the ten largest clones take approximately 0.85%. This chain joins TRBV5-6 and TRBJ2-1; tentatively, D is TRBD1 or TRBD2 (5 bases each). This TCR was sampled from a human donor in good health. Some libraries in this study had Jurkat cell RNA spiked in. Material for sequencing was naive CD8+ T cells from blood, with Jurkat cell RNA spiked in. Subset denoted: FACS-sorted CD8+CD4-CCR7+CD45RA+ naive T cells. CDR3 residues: CASSSPRGGLNEQFF. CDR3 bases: TGTGCCAGCAGCTCTCCACGGGGCGGCCTCAATGAGCAGTTCTTC.